The TCR beta chain under discussion was sequenced for a study of T cell responses to AZD1222 COVID-19 vaccine. Study-level points and caveats: Vaccine-associated CD4 TCRs ranged over spike, dominating at 160-218 and 743-854.

A remark on this clone: No antigen is known for it.

The method was immunoSEQ multiplex PCR; TCRdb's version includes in-frame clones alone and lacks a portion of them. The sample comprises about 100,000 clones, approximately 87% of which are singletons, and approximately 15% rests with the top ten. V trimming: 4 bases; J trimming: 5 bases; junction bases outside the gene matches: 5. The CDR3 has 15 residues. Per the germline V gene, CDR1 is KGHDR and CDR2 is SFDVKD. Sequenced here: peripheral blood, sampled on day 0 of AZD1222 vaccination. V is TRBV24-1 and J is TRBJ2-7; 12 bases fit TRBD1. The source is an adult in good health. CDR3 in amino acids: CATSDPGTGGDEQYF. In DNA, the CDR3 is TGTGCCACCAGTGACCCCGGGACAGGGGGCGACGAGCAGTACTTC.